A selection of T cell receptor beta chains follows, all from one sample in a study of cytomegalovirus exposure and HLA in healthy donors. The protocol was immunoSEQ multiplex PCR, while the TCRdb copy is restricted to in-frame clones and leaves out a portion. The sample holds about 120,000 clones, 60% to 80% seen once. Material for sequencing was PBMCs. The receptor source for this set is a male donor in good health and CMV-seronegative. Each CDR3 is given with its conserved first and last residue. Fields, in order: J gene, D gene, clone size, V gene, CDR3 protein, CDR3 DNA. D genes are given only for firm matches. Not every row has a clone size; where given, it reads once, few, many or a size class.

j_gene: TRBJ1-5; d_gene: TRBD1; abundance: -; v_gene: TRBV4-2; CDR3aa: CASSQGQGDDQPQHF; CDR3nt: TGTGCCAGCAGCCAAGGACAGGGGGACGATCAGCCCCAGCATTTT
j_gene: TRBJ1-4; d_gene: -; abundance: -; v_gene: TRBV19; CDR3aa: CASRKGGFNGQDEKLFF; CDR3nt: TGTGCCAGTAGGAAAGGGGGATTTAATGGCCAAGATGAAAAACTGTTTTTT
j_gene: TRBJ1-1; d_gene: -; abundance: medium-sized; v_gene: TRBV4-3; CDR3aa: CASSQYPGNTEAFF; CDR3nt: TGCGCCAGCAGCCAATATCCAGGGAACACTGAAGCTTTCTTT
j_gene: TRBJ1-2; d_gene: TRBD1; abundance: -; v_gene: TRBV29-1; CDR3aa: CSVEQGAIRGYTF; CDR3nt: TGCAGCGTAGAACAGGGGGCGATTCGTGGCTACACCTTC
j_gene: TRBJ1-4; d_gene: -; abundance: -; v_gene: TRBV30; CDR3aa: CAWSATATNEKLFF; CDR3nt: TGTGCCTGGAGTGCGACAGCAACTAATGAAAAACTGTTTTTT
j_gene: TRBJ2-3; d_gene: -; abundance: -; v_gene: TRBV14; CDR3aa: CASSLSGALTDTQYF; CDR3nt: TGTGCCAGCAGCCTCAGCGGAGCTCTCACAGATACGCAGTATTTT
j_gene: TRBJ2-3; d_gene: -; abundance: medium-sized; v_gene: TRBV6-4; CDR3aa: CASSDGGATDTQYF; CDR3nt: TGTGCCAGCAGTGACGGGGGGGCCACAGATACGCAGTATTTT
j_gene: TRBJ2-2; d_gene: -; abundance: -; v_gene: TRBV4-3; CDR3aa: CASSRGTDTGELFF; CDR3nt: TGCGCCAGCAGCCGGGGGACTGACACCGGGGAGCTGTTTTTT
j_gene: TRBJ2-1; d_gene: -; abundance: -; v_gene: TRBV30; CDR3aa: CAWSDPGVTSNEQFF; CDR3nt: TGTGCCTGGAGTGACCCGGGAGTGACAAGCAATGAGCAGTTCTTC
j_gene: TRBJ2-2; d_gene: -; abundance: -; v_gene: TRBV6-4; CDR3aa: CASSIESAGELFF; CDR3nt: TGTGCCAGCAGTATCGAGAGCGCCGGGGAGCTGTTTTTT
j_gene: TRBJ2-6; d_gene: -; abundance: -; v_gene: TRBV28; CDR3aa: CASRPIRALDSGANVLTF; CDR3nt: TGTGCCAGCAGGCCCATCCGAGCCCTTGACTCTGGGGCCAACGTCCTGACTTTC
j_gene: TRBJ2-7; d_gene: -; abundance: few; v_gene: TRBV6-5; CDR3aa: CASSRTVSYEQYF; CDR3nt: TGTGCCAGCAGCCGGACAGTCTCCTACGAGCAGTACTTC
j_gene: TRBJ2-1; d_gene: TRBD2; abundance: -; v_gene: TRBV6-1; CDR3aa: CASSDGTSGSAWNEQFF; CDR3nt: TGTGCCAGCAGTGACGGGACTAGCGGGAGCGCTTGGAATGAGCAGTTCTTC
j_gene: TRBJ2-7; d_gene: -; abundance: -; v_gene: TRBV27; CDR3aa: CASSLDGRTYEQYF; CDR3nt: TGTGCCAGCAGTTTAGACGGCAGGACCTACGAGCAGTACTTC
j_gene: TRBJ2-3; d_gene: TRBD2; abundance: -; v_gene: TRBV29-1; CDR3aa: CSVRTSGVLRSTDTQYF; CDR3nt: TGCAGCGTTCGCACTAGCGGGGTCCTACGTAGCACAGATACGCAGTATTTT
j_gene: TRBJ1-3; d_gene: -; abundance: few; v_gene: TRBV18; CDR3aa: CASSPQSGFGNTIYF; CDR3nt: TGTGCCAGCTCACCACAATCAGGGTTTGGAAACACCATATATTTT
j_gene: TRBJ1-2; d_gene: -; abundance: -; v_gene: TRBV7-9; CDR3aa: CSSSLAGHFGYTF; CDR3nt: TGTTCCAGCAGCTTAGCGGGACACTTCGGCTACACCTTC
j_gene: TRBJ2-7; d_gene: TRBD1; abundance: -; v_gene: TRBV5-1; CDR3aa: CASSLVPDTGGFGYEQYF; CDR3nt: TGCGCCAGCAGCTTGGTACCGGATACAGGGGGGTTTGGCTACGAGCAGTACTTC
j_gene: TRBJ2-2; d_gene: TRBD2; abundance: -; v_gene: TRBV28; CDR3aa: CASSSNEIAGGPITGELFF; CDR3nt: TGTGCCAGCAGTTCAAACGAAATAGCGGGAGGCCCAATTACCGGGGAGCTGTTTTTT
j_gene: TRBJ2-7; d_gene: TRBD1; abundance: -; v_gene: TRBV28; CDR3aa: CAGGRSDRGVTYEQYF; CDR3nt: TGTGCCGGTGGGAGGTCGGACAGGGGGGTTACCTACGAGCAGTACTTC
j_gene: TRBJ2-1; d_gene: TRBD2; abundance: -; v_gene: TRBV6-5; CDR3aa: CASKSSGRNEQFF; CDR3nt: TGTGCCAGCAAATCCAGCGGGAGAAATGAGCAGTTCTTC
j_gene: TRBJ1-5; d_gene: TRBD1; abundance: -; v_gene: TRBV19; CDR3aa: CASSRQGGGNQPQHF; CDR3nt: TGTGCCAGTAGCCGACAGGGAGGAGGCAATCAGCCCCAGCATTTT
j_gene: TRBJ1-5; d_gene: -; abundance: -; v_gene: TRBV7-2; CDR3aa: CASSSRNGRSQPQHF; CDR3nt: TGTGCCAGCAGCTCCAGAAACGGGAGGTCTCAGCCCCAGCATTTT
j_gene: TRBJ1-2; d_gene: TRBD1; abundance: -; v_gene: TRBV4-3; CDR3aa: CASSRNRDRGPGGYTF; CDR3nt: TGCGCCAGCAGCCGGAACCGGGACAGGGGGCCGGGAGGCTACACCTTC
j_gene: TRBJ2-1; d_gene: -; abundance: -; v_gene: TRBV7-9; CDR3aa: CASSQSLNVPQFF; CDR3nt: TGTGCCAGCAGCCAGTCCTTAAATGTCCCTCAGTTCTTC
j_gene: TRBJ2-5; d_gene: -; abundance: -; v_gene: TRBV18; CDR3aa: CASSPKAGPLEETQYF; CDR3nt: TGTGCCAGCTCACCGAAGGCAGGTCCTTTAGAGGAGACCCAGTACTTC
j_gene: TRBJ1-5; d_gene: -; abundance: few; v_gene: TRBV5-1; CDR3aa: CASSQAGGNQPQHF; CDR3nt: TGCGCCAGCAGCCAGGCTGGGGGGAATCAGCCCCAGCATTTT
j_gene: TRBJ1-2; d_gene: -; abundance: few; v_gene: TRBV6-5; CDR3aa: CASSYGTNSGYTF; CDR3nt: TGTGCCAGCAGTTACGGGACAAATTCTGGCTACACCTTC
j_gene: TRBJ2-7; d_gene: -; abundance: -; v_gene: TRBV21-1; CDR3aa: CASSPQTSRTYYEQYF; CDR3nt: TGTGCCAGCAGCCCCCAGACTAGCCGAACCTACTACGAGCAGTACTTC
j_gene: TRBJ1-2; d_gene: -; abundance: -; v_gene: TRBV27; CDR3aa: CASSQPGYGYTF; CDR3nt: TGTGCCAGCAGTCAACCAGGGTATGGCTACACCTTC
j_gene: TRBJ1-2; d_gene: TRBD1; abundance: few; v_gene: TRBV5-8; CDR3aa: CASSLTGQGSYGYTF; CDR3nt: TGTGCCAGCAGCTTGACCGGACAGGGTAGTTATGGCTACACCTTC
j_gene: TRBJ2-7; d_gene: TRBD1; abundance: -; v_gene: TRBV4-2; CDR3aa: CASSPEGQGSFYEQYF; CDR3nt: TGTGCCAGCAGCCCCGAGGGACAGGGGAGTTTCTACGAGCAGTACTTC
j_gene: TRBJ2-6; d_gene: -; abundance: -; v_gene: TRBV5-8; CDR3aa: CAGHTGPNRSGANVLTF; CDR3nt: TGTGCCGGTCACACAGGGCCGAATCGCTCTGGGGCCAACGTCCTGACTTTC
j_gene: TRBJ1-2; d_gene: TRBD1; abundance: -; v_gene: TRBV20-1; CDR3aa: CSASGTGSYTF; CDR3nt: TGCAGTGCTAGTGGGACAGGGAGCTACACCTTC
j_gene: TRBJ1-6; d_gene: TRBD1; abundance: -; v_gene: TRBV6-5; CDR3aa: CASSVSGQHNSPLHF; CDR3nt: TGTGCCAGCAGTGTGTCGGGACAGCATAATTCACCCCTCCACTTT
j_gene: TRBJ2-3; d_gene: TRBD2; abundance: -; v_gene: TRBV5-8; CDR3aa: CASSTRDWGGDTQYF; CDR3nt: TGTGCCAGCAGCACCCGGGACTGGGGGGGAGATACGCAGTATTTT
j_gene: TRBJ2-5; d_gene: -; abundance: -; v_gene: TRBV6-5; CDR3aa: CASSYQGRAETQYF; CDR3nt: TGTGCCAGCAGTTACCAGGGGAGGGCGGAGACCCAGTACTTC
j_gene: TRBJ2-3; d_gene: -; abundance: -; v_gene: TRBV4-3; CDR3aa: CASSQVVRYPQYF; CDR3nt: TGCGCCAGCAGCCAAGTAGTACGCTATCCGCAGTATTTT
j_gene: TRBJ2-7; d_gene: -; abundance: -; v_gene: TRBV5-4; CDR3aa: CASSWKGEPYEQYF; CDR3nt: TGTGCCAGCAGCTGGAAGGGGGAGCCGTACGAGCAGTACTTC
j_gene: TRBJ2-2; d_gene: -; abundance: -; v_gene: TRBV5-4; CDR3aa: CASSLAGLYGELFF; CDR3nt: TGTGCCAGCAGCTTGGCAGGGTTGTACGGGGAGCTGTTTTTT
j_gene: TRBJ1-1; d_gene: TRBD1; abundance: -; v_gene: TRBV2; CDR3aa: CASRTGEDTEAFF; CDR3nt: TGTGCCAGCAGGACAGGGGAGGACACTGAAGCTTTCTTT
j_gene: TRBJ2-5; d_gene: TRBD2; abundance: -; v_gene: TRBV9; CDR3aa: CASNGGGSVETQYF; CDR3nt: TGTGCCAGCAACGGCGGGGGTAGTGTTGAGACCCAGTACTTC
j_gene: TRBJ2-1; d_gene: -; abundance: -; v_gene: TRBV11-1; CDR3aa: CASSPPGTPQFF; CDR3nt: TGTGCCAGCAGTCCCCCCGGGACTCCTCAGTTCTTC
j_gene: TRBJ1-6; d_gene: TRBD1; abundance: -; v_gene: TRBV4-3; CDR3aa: CASSRTGGDSPLHF; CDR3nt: TGCGCCAGCAGCAGAACAGGGGGGGATTCACCCCTCCACTTT
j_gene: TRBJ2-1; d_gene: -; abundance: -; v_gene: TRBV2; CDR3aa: CASTRTEISYNEQFF; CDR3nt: TGTGCCAGCACCCGAACAGAGATATCCTACAATGAGCAGTTCTTC
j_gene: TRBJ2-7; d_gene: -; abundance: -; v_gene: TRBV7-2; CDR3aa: CASSLAPGSSYEQYF; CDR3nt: TGTGCCAGCAGCTTAGCGCCGGGGAGCTCCTACGAGCAGTACTTC
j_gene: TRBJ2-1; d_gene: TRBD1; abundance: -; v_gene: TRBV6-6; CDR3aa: CASSQGTGLGDNEQFF; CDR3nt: TGTGCCAGCAGTCAAGGGACAGGGCTAGGGGACAATGAGCAGTTCTTC
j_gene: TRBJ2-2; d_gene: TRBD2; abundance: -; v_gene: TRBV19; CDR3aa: CASSGLATGELFF; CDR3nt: TGTGCCAGTTCGGGACTAGCGACCGGGGAGCTGTTTTTT
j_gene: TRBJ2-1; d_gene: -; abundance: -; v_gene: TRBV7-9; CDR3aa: CASSLSRGYANEQFF; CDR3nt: TGTGCCAGCAGCTTATCCAGGGGTTACGCCAATGAGCAGTTCTTC
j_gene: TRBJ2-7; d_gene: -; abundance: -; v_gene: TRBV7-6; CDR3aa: CASSLFAGASSYEQYF; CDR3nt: TGTGCCAGCAGCTTATTCGCAGGGGCGAGCTCCTACGAGCAGTACTTC
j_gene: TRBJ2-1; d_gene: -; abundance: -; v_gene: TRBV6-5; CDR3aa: CASSFNAQGHEQFF; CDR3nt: TGTGCCAGCAGCTTTAACGCGCAGGGGCATGAGCAGTTCTTC